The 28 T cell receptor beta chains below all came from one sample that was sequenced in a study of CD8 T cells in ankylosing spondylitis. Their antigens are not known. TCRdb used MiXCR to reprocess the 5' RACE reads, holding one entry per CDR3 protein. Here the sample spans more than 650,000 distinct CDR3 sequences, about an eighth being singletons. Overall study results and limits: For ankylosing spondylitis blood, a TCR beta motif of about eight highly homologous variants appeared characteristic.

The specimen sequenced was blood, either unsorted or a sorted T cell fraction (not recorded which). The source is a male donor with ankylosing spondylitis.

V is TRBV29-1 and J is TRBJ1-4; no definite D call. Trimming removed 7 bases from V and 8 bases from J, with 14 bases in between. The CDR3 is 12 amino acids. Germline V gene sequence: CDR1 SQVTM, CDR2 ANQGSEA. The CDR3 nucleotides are TGCAGCGCCTGTAACGGGAACGAAAAACTGTTTTTT. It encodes CSACNGNEKLFF.

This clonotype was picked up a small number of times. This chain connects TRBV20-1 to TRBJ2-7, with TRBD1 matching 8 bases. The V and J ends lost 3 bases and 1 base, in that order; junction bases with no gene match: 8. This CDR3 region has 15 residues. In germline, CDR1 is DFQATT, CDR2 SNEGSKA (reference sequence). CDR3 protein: CSARDSGTGSYEQYF. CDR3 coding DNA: TGCAGTGCTAGGGACTCCGGGACAGGTTCCTACGAGCAGTACTTC.

The chain's CDR3 is CASSPVGRVGVYEQYF. As DNA, the CDR3 is TGTGCCAGCAGTCCCGTCGGGAGGGTTGGGGTCTACGAGCAGTACTTC. The V and J genes are TRBV27 and TRBJ2-7, with TRBD2 matching over 8 bases. From germline, CDR1 is MNHEY and CDR2 SMNVEV (reference sequence). This CDR3 has 16 amino acids. V lost 5 bases to trimming and J lost 3 bases; unmatched junction nucleotides: 12.

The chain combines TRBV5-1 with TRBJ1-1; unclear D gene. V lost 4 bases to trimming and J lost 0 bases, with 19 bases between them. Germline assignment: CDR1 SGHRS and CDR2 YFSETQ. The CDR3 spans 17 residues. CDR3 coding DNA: TGCGCCAGCAGCCTCCCAACCGGAGGGCCATTGAACACTGAAGCTTTCTTT. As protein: CASSLPTGGPLNTEAFF. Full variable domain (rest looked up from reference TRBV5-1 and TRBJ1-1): KAGVTQTPRYLIKTRGQQVTLSCSPISGHRSVSWYQQTPGQGLQFLFEYFSETQRNKGNFPGRFSGRQFSNSRSEMNVSTLELGDSALYLCASSLPTGGPLNTEAFFGQGTRLTVV.

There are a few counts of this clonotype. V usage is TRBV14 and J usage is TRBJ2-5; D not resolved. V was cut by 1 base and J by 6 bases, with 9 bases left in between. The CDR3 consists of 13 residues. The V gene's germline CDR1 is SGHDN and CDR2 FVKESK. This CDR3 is CASSQALRQTQYF. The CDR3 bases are TGTGCCAGCAGCCAAGCTTTGCGACAGACCCAGTACTTC.

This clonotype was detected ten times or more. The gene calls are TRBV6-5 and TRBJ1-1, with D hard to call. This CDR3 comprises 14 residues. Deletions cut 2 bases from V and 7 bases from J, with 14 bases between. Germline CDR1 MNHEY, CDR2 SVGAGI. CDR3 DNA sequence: TGTGCCAGCAGTTACGACACGAGTAGGGTTGAAGCTTTCTTT. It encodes CASSYDTSRVEAFF.

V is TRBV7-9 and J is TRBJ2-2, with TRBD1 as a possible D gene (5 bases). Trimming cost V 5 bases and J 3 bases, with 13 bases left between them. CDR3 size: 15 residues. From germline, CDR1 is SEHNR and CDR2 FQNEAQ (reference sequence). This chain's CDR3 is CASSRRVQDTGELFF. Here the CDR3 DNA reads TGTGCCAGCAGCCGACGTGTACAGGACACCGGGGAGCTGTTTTTT. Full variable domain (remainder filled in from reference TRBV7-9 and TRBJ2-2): DTGVSQNPRHKITKRGQNVTFRCDPISEHNRLYWYRQTLGQGPEFLTYFQNEAQLEKSRLLSDRFSAERPKGSFSTLEIQRTEQGDSAMYLCASSRRVQDTGELFFGEGSRLTVL.

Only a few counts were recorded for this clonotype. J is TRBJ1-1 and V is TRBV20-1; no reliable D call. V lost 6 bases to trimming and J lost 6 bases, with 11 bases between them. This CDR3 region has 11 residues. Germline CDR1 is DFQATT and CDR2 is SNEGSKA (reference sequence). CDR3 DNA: TGCAGTGCCGCCCTTGCCCCTGAAGCTTTCTTT. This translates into CSAALAPEAFF.

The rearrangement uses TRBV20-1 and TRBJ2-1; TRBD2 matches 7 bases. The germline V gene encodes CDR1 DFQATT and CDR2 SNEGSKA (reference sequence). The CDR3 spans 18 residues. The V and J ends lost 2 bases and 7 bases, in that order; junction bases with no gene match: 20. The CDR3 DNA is TGCAGTGCTAGACCTAAACAAGTCGGGGGGATGTTCTGGAATGAGCAGTTCTTC. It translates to CSARPKQVGGMFWNEQFF.

The CDR3 here is CASSPSTREQYF. Here the CDR3 DNA reads TGTGCCAGCAGCCCTTCTACGAGAGAGCAGTACTTC. The chain couples TRBV7-2 to TRBJ2-7, with D unresolved. Germline lookup yields CDR1 SGHTA and CDR2 FQGNSA. This CDR3 has 12 residues. Trimming shortened V by 5 bases and J by 7 bases, and 12 bases separated the two germline ends.

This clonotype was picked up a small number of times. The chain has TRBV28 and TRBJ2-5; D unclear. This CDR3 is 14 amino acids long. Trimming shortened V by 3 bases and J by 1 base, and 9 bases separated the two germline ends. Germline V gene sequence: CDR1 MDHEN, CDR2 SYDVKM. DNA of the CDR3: TGTGCCAGCAGTTTTGGCGGCAGCCAAGAGACCCAGTACTTC. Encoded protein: CASSFGGSQETQYF.

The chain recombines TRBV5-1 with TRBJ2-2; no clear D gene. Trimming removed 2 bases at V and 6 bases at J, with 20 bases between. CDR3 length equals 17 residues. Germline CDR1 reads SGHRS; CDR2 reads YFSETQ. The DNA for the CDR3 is TGCGCCAGCAGCTTCATCGTCGGTACGAGCATCCCCGGGGAGCTGTTTTTT. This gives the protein CASSFIVGTSIPGELFF.

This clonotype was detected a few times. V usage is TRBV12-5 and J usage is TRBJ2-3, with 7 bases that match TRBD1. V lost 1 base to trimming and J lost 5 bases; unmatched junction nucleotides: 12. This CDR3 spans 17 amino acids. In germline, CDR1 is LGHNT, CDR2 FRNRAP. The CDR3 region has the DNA TGTGCTAGTGGTTTGGCCACAGGGGCAGCCGGCAAAGATACGCAGTATTTT. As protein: CASGLATGAAGKDTQYF.

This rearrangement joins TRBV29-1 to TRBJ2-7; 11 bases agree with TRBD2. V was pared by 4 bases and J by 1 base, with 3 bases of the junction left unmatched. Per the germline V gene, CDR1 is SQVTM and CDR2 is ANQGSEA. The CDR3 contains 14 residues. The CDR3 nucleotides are TGCAGCGTTGTGGGACTAGCGGCTTCCTACGAGCAGTACTTC. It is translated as CSVVGLAASYEQYF.

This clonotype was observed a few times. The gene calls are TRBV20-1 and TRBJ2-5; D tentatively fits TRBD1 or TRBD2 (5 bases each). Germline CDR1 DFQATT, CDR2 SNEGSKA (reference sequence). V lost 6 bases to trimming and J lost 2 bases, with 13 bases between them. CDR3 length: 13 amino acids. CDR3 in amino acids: CSAIWDQQETQYF. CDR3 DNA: TGCAGTGCCATCTGGGACCAACAAGAGACCCAGTACTTC.

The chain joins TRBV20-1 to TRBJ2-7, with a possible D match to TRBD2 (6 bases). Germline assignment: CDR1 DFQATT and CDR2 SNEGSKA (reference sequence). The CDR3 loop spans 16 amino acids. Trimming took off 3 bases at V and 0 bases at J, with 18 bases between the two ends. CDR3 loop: CSASSSVRGPSYEQYF. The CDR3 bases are TGCAGTGCTAGCTCTAGCGTGAGGGGCCCCTCCTACGAGCAGTACTTC.

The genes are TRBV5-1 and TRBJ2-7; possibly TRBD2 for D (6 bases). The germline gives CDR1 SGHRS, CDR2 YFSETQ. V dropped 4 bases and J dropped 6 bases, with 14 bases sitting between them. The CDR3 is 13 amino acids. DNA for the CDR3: TGCGCCAGCAGCCCCGGACTAAAAACCGAGCAGTACTTC. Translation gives CASSPGLKTEQYF.

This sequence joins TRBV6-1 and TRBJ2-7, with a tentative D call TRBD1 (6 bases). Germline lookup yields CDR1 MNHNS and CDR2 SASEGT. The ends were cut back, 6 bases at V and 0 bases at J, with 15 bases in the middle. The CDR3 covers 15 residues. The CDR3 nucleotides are TGTGCCAGCAGCCTACAGGGTGCCCTCTCCTACGAGCAGTACTTC. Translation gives CASSLQGALSYEQYF.

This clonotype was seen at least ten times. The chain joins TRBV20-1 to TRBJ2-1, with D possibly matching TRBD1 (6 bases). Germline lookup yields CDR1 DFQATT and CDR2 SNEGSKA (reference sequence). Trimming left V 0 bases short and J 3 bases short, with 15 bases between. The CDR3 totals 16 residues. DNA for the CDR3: TGCAGTGCTAGAGATCGGACTCGAGGGGGCTACAATGAGCAGTTCTTC. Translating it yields CSARDRTRGGYNEQFF.

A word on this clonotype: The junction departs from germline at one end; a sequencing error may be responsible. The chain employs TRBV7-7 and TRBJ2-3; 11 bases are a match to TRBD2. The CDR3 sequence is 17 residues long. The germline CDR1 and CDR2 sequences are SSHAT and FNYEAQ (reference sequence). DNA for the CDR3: TGTGCTAGCAGCTCCCAACTAGCGGGGGCAGGCACAGATACGCAGTATTTT. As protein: CASSSQLAGAGTDTQYF.

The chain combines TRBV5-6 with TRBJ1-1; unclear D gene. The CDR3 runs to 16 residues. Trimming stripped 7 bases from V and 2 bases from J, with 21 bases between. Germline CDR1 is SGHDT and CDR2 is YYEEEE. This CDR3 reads CASVSRVGRRNTEAFF. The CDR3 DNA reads TGTGCCAGCGTCTCTAGAGTGGGGAGACGCAACACTGAAGCTTTCTTT. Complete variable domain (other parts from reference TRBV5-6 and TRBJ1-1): DAGVTQSPTHLIKTRGQQVTLRCSPKSGHDTVSWYQQALGQGPQFIFQYYEEEERQRGNFPDRFSGHQFPNYSSELNVNALLLGDSALYLCASVSRVGRRNTEAFFGQGTRLTVV.

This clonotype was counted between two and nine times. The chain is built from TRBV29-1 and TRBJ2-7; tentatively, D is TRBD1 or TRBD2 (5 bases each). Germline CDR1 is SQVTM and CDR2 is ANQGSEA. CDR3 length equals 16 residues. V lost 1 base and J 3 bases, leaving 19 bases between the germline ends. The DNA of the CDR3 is TGCAGCGTTGAAGGTTCGTCCGGGACGGCTTTCTACGAGCAGTACTTC. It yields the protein CSVEGSSGTAFYEQYF.

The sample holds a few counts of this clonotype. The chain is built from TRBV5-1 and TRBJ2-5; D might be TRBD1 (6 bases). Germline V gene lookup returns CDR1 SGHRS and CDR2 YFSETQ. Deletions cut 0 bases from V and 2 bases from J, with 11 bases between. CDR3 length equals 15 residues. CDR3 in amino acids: CASSLALGTQETQYF. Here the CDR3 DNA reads TGCGCCAGCAGCTTGGCACTTGGGACACAAGAGACCCAGTACTTC.

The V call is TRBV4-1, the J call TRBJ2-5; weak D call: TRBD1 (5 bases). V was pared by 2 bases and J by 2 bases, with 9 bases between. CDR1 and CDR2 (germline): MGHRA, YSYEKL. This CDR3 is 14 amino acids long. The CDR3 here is CASSQPDSQETQYF. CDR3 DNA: TGCGCCAGCAGCCAACCCGACAGTCAAGAGACCCAGTACTTC.

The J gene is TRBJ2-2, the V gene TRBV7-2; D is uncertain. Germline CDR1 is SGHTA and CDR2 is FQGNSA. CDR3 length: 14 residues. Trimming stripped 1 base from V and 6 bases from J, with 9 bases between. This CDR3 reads CASSLVFRAGELFF. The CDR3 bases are TGTGCCAGCAGCTTAGTTTTTCGGGCCGGGGAGCTGTTTTTT. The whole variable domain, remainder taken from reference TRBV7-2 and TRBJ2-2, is GAGVSQSPSNKVTEKGKDVELRCDPISGHTALYWYRQSLGQGLEFLIYFQGNSAPDKSGLPSDRFSAERTGGSVSTLTIQRTQQEDSAVYLCASSLVFRAGELFFGEGSRLTVL.

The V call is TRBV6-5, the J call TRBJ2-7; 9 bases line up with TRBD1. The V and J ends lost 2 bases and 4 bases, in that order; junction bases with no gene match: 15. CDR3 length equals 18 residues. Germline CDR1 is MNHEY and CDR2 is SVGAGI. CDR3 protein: CASSYRLSRTGEAYEQYF. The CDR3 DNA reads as TGTGCCAGCAGTTACCGCCTATCCAGGACAGGGGAAGCGTACGAGCAGTACTTC.

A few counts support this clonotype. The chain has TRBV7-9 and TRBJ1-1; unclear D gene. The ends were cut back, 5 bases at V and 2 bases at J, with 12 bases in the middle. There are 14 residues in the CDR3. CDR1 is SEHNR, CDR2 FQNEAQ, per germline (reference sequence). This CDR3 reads CASSPREFNTEAFF. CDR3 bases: TGTGCCAGCAGCCCAAGGGAGTTTAACACTGAAGCTTTCTTT.

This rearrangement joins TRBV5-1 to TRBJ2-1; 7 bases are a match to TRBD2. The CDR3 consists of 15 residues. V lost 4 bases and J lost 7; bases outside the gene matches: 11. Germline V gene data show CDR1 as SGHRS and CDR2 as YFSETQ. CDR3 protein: CASSLGLADTNEQFF. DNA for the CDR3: TGCGCCAGCAGCCTGGGCCTAGCGGATACTAATGAGCAGTTCTTC. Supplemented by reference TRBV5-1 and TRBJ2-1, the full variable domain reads KAGVTQTPRYLIKTRGQQVTLSCSPISGHRSVSWYQQTPGQGLQFLFEYFSETQRNKGNFPGRFSGRQFSNSRSEMNVSTLELGDSALYLCASSLGLADTNEQFFGPGTRLTVL.